The T cell receptor beta chain under discussion was sequenced for a study of blood T cell repertoires in COVID-19. Whole-study context: Sample material is recorded as cDNA or gDNA derived from T cells, B-cell-depleted T cells, or PBMCs.

In the authors' methods: Cell counts per sample came from amplifying reference gene primers. Profiling relied on immunoSEQ multiplex PCR, and the TCRdb table lists in-frame clones only, not all of them. V and J calls and clone size follow that table, whereas D and trimming were derived from the DNA. This sample carries around 210,000 clones, around 88% of them seen once, and the ten largest clones take more than 1.4%. Germline CDR1 reads MNHNY; CDR2 reads SVGAGI (reference sequence). Trimming took 6 bases from V and 8 from J, leaving 14 bases between them. CDR3 length: 14 amino acids. Sequencing was carried out using peripheral blood. This TCR derives from a man aged 18 to 30 with active or convalescent COVID-19. This sequence joins TRBV6-6 and TRBJ1-6, with a possible D match to TRBD1 (5 bases). CDR3 in DNA: TGTGCCAGCAGGGAACCCAGGGAATATTCACCCCTCCACTTT. It encodes CASREPREYSPLHF.